This entry describes one TCR beta chain. This entry is derived from a study of cytomegalovirus exposure and HLA in healthy donors. The PCR had 60 Vbeta and 13 Jbeta primers. Data came from immunoSEQ multiplex PCR; TCRdb stores just in-frame clones and leaves some out. The sample table includes some 130,000 clones. In germline, CDR1 is SGHRS, CDR2 YFSETQ. Trimming cost V 5 bases and J 2 bases, with 11 bases left between them. This CDR3 spans 13 amino acids. The TCR originated in a woman in her sixties in good health and CMV-seronegative. The chain carries TRBV5-1 and TRBJ2-7; TRBD1 might be the D (6 bases). The sequencing sample was made of PBMCs. The CDR3 reads CASRQGSTYEQYF. The CDR3 bases are TGCGCCAGCAGACAGGGTTCAACCTACGAGCAGTACTTC.